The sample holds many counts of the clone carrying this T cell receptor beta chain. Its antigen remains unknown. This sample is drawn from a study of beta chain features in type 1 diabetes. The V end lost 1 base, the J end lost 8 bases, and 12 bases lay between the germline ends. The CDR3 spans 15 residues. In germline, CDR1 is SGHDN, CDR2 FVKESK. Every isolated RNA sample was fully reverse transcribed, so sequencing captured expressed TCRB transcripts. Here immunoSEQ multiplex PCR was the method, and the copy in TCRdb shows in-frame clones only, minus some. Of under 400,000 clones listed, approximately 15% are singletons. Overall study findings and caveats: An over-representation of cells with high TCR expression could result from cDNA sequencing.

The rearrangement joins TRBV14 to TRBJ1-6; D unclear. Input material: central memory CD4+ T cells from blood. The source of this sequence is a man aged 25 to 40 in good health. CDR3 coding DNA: TGTGCCAGCAGCCAAGTTTTTGGCGGGGATTCACCCCTCCACTTT. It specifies CASSQVFGGDSPLHF.